The 30 T cell receptor beta chains in this list originate from one sample, sequenced in a study of blood T cell repertoires in COVID-19. Only in-frame clones appear in the TCRdb table, and some are missing; sequencing was by immunoSEQ multiplex PCR. This sample has approximately 75,000 clones, with around 80% found just once. The sequencing sample was made of peripheral blood. The receptors shown here come from a woman aged 45 to 65 with acute or convalescent COVID-19.

The genes are TRBV27 and TRBJ2-7; 9 bases map to TRBD2. There are 16 residues in the CDR3. Germline V lookup: CDR1 MNHEY, CDR2 SMNVEV (reference sequence). The V gene end was trimmed by 2 bases and the J gene end by 3 bases; junction bases not matched to a gene: 8. The CDR3 DNA reads as TGTGCCAGCAGTTTAATAGCTAGCGGGACCGTCTACGAGCAGTACTTC. Its protein is CASSLIASGTVYEQYF.

The V and J genes are TRBV6-6 and TRBJ2-1, with 8 bases fitting TRBD2. The length of the CDR3 is 14 residues. V shed 8 bases and J 9 bases; nucleotides not matched to a gene: 12. The germline V gene has CDR1 MNHNY and CDR2 SVGAGI (reference sequence). In DNA form, the CDR3 reads TGTGCCAGCCTGGAGTCCAGCGGGACTAGTGAGCAGTTCTTC. This translates into CASLESSGTSEQFF.

This chain links TRBV5-5 with TRBJ2-2; 10 bases agree with TRBD2. The CDR3 extends over 15 amino acids. V was clipped by 7 bases and J by 5 bases; unmatched bases: 8. Germline values: CDR1 SGHKS, CDR2 YYEKEE (reference sequence). CDR3 sequence reads: CASQQGLARTGELFF. The CDR3 nucleotides are TGTGCCAGCCAACAGGGACTAGCGAGGACCGGGGAGCTGTTTTTT.

This chain's CDR3 is CALNRTDVPGAFF. The CDR3 bases are TGTGCCCTAAATAGGACAGACGTCCCTGGGGCTTTCTTT. The V gene is TRBV7-3, the J gene TRBJ1-1; possible D gene TRBD1, 6 bases. The CDR3 spans 13 residues. The germline gives CDR1 SGHTA, CDR2 FQGTGA. Between the trimmed V and J ends, which lost 11 bases and 11 bases, there was a span of 24 bases.

This clone has more than one count but fewer than ten. The chain carries TRBV5-6 and TRBJ1-2; TRBD1 agrees at 11 bases. Looked up from germline, CDR1 is SGHDT and CDR2 is YYEEEE. V shed 3 bases, J shed 4 bases, and the junction held 2 bases outside the gene matches. The CDR3 is 14 amino acids. The CDR3 DNA is TGTGCCAGCAGCTCCGGGACAGGGGGCTATGGCTACACCTTC. The encoded protein is CASSSGTGGYGYTF.

The chain has TRBV7-2 and TRBJ2-1; TRBD2 matches 11 bases. Germline V gene sequence: CDR1 SGHTA, CDR2 FQGNSA. The CDR3 loop spans 17 amino acids. V trimming: 2 bases; J trimming: 3 bases; junction bases outside the gene matches: 6. The CDR3 spells CASSLQLAGDLYNEQFF. The CDR3 DNA sequence: TGTGCCAGCAGCTTACAACTAGCGGGAGACCTCTACAATGAGCAGTTCTTC.

V usage is TRBV18 and J usage is TRBJ2-2, with D perhaps matching TRBD2 (5 bases). The CDR3 consists of 14 residues. The germline CDR1 and CDR2 sequences are KGHSH and LQKENI. The V gene lost 3 bases and the J gene lost 7 bases, with 12 bases spanning the gap. CDR3: CASSPLREGGELFF. The CDR3, as DNA: TGTGCCAGCTCACCGCTGAGGGAAGGCGGGGAGCTGTTTTTT.

The chain links TRBV29-1 to TRBJ2-1; 9 positions match TRBD2. Looked up from germline, CDR1 is SQVTM and CDR2 is ANQGSEA. The CDR3 contains 15 residues. V dropped 3 bases and J dropped 3; count of bases not matched to a gene: 6. Written as DNA, the CDR3 is TGCAGCGTTGATCGGGGACTAGCAGTCTACAATGAGCAGTTCTTC. Translated, it gives CSVDRGLAVYNEQFF.

This clone showed up just once. The V gene is TRBV6-2 or TRBV6-3, the J gene TRBJ1-1; 8 bases match TRBD1. Germline V gives CDR1 MNHEY, CDR2 SVGEGT. V was pared by 6 bases and J by 4 bases, with 10 bases of the junction left unmatched. CDR3 length: 15 residues. In DNA, the CDR3 is TGTGCCAGCAGCGGACAGGGTCGCACGAGCACTGAAGCTTTCTTT. Translating it yields CASSGQGRTSTEAFF.

The chain combines TRBV6-5 with TRBJ2-1; the D gene is possibly TRBD2 (6 bases). The V end lost 11 bases, the J end lost 0 bases, and 11 bases lay between the germline ends. CDR3 length: 13 amino acids. Germline assignment: CDR1 MNHEY and CDR2 SVGAGI. The CDR3 region has the DNA TGTGCCGCCGGACTATCCTCCTACAATGAGCAGTTCTTC. It translates to CAAGLSSYNEQFF.

The J gene is TRBJ1-5, the V gene TRBV5-5, with D possibly being TRBD1 (5 bases). The CDR3 consists of 15 residues. CDR1 and CDR2 from the germline V gene are SGHKS and YYEKEE (reference sequence). The ends were cut back, 0 bases at V and 6 bases at J, with 13 bases in the middle. As DNA, the CDR3 is TGTGCCAGCAGCTTGGGAGGTCTGGGGGGTCAGCCCCAGCATTTT. It codes for CASSLGGLGGQPQHF.

The chain joins TRBV21-1 to TRBJ2-5; the D call TRBD1 from the table was never checked on the DNA. TRBV21-1 is shown as a pseudogene. This CDR3 region has 15 residues. The CDR3 here is CASSKKPGQEETQYF. CDR3 DNA: TGTGCCAGCAGCAAAAAACCGGGACAAGAAGAGACCCAGTACTTC.

The gene calls are TRBV7-9 and TRBJ2-7; the D is unclear. Trimming took 4 bases from V and 2 from J, leaving 3 bases between them. This CDR3 is built from 11 residues. The germline CDR1 and CDR2 sequences are SEHNR and FQNEAQ (reference sequence). CDR3 sequence (DNA): TGTGCCAGCAGCTCGGCCTACGAGCAGTACTTC. Protein sequence: CASSSAYEQYF.

CDR3 amino acids: CASSFFVRAPNEKLFF. The CDR3 nucleotides are TGTGCCAGCAGCTTTTTTGTCAGGGCTCCGAATGAAAAACTGTTTTTT. The chain uses TRBV7-6 and TRBJ1-4; D perhaps matches TRBD1 (5 bases). This CDR3 has 16 amino acids. Germline assignment: CDR1 SGHVS and CDR2 FNYEAQ. V lost 3 bases and J lost 5, with 16 bases in between. Complete variable domain (other parts from reference TRBV7-6 and TRBJ1-4): GAGVSQSPRYKVTKRGQDVALRCDPISGHVSLYWYRQALGQGPEFLTYFNYEAQQDKSGLPNDRFSAERPEGSISTLTIQRTEQRDSAMYRCASSFFVRAPNEKLFFGSGTQLSVL.

This clone was detected once. The chain couples TRBV27 to TRBJ1-1; no clear D gene. V was trimmed by 8 bases and J by 11 bases, leaving 15 bases between them. Per germline, CDR1 MNHEY and CDR2 SMNVEV (reference sequence). The CDR3 loop spans 11 amino acids. CDR3 sequence: CASGSSRRAFF. The CDR3 DNA follows: TGTGCCAGCGGGTCATCAAGGCGGGCTTTCTTT.

The chain combines TRBV5-1 with TRBJ2-7; TRBD1 might be the D (5 bases). Germline V gene sequence: CDR1 SGHRS, CDR2 YFSETQ. Trimming took 0 bases from V and 11 from J, leaving 15 bases between them. The CDR3 covers 13 residues. CDR3 residues: CASSLESVAGKYF. In DNA form, the CDR3 reads TGCGCCAGCAGCTTGGAGTCCGTGGCAGGGAAGTACTTC.

The chain employs TRBV7-6 and TRBJ2-3; TRBD1 matches 8 bases. Losses at the gene ends were 5 bases for V and 3 bases for J; bases not matched to a gene: 13. Germline CDR1 reads SGHVS; CDR2 reads FNYEAQ. This CDR3 spans 17 amino acids. CDR3 sequence reads: CASSPKTGEVRTDTQYF. In DNA, the CDR3 is TGTGCCAGCAGCCCAAAGACAGGGGAGGTTAGGACAGATACGCAGTATTTT.

The CDR3 sequence is CASKRDEYEQYF. The CDR3 DNA reads TGTGCCAGCAAGCGGGATGAATACGAGCAGTACTTC. The chain recombines TRBV7-9 with TRBJ2-7, with 7 bases matching TRBD2. CDR3 size: 12 residues. Germline CDR1 and CDR2: SEHNR and FQNEAQ (reference sequence). V trimming: 7 bases; J trimming: 4 bases; junction bases outside the gene matches: 4.

This rearrangement joins TRBV12-3 or TRBV12-4 to TRBJ2-2; D is possibly TRBD1 (6 bases). V dropped 8 bases and J dropped 6 bases, with 13 bases sitting between them. This CDR3 is built from 13 residues. The CDR3 region is CASHPGAAGELFF. Written as DNA, the CDR3 is TGTGCCAGCCACCCAGGGGCGGCCGGGGAGCTGTTTTTT.

The chain is built from TRBV5-6 and TRBJ2-2; the D gene is possibly TRBD2 (5 bases). The ends were cut back, 5 bases at V and 1 base at J, with 12 bases in the middle. The V gene's germline CDR1 is SGHDT and CDR2 YYEEEE. The CDR3 is 15 residues long. CDR3 in amino acids: CASSDTRVNTGELFF. In nucleotides, the CDR3 is TGTGCCAGCAGTGATACGAGGGTGAACACCGGGGAGCTGTTTTTT.

The chain employs TRBV6-5 and TRBJ2-2; D perhaps matches TRBD1 (6 bases). V was clipped by 7 bases and J by 3 bases, with 9 bases between them. The CDR3 has 13 amino acids. Germline V lookup: CDR1 MNHEY, CDR2 SVGAGI. The CDR3 region is CASKTGDTGELFF. The CDR3 nucleotides read TGTGCCAGCAAGACAGGAGACACCGGGGAGCTGTTTTTT.

V and J are TRBV6-4 and TRBJ1-2; a weak D match, TRBD1 (6 bases). The germline V and J ends were trimmed by 2 bases and 2 bases, with 12 bases remaining between them. This CDR3 has 15 residues. Germline CDR1 MRHNA, CDR2 SNTAGT. The DNA for the CDR3 is TGTGCCAGCAGTGACGAACAGGGTTGGAACTATGGCTACACCTTC. It specifies CASSDEQGWNYGYTF.

The chain joins TRBV14 to TRBJ1-2; D unclear. CDR3 length equals 13 residues. V was pared by 1 base and J by 7 bases, with 10 bases between. CDR1 and CDR2 (germline): SGHDN, FVKESK. CDR3 region: CASSQVVTAGYTF. CDR3 DNA: TGTGCCAGCAGCCAAGTTGTCACAGCTGGCTACACCTTC.

In this sample, this clone turned up once. The chain uses TRBV6-2 or TRBV6-3 and TRBJ1-4, with a weak D call TRBD1 (6 bases). CDR1 MNHEY and CDR2 SVGEGT come from the germline V gene. This CDR3 region has 16 residues. V gave up 6 bases and J gave up 4 bases, with 18 bases separating them. CDR3 sequence: CASSPRQGWINEKLFF. The CDR3 DNA is TGTGCCAGCAGCCCCCGGCAGGGGTGGATTAATGAAAAACTGTTTTTT.

The chain combines TRBV6-5 with TRBJ2-1; 7 bases map to TRBD2. The J segment lost 5 bases and the V segment lost 5 bases, leaving 9 bases of the junction unmatched. Germline V CDR1 and CDR2: MNHEY, SVGAGI. The CDR3 loop spans 15 amino acids. The CDR3 bases are TGTGCCAGCAGTAACCGAGGGACTAAAGACAATGAGCAGTTCTTC. As protein: CASSNRGTKDNEQFF.

Note on this clone: One junction end does not reproduce the germline sequence, and a read error may be involved. The chain uses TRBV7-2 and TRBJ1-2, with TRBD1 matching over 8 bases. In germline, CDR1 is SGHTA, CDR2 FQGNSA. This CDR3 is built from 12 residues. In DNA form, the CDR3 reads TGTGCCAGCAGCCTTGGACAGGGACGCTCAGTCTTC. Its protein is CASSLGQGRSVF.

The rearrangement joins TRBV9 to TRBJ2-3; TRBD2 agrees at 7 bases. The CDR3 is 16 residues long. Germline V gene lookup returns CDR1 SGDLS and CDR2 YYNGEE. The V segment lost 3 bases and the J segment 4 bases; nucleotides outside the gene matches: 11. The chain's CDR3 is CASSERGGGEADTQYF. CDR3 nucleotides: TGTGCCAGCAGCGAGAGGGGCGGGGGAGAGGCAGATACGCAGTATTTT.

The J gene is TRBJ1-2, the V gene TRBV30, with D tentatively TRBD1 (5 bases). Trimming removed 7 bases from V and 10 bases from J, with 10 bases in between. Germline lookup yields CDR1 GTSNPN and CDR2 SVGIG (reference sequence). There are 9 residues in the CDR3. CDR3 loop: CALAGSYTF. CDR3 nucleotide sequence: TGTGCCTTAGCAGGGTCCTACACCTTC.

The CDR3: CASSSSGRAREKLFF. CDR3 DNA sequence: TGTGCCAGCAGCTCATCAGGGAGGGCGCGTGAAAAACTGTTTTTT. This chain joins TRBV11-2 and TRBJ1-4, with D perhaps TRBD1 (5 bases). Germline CDR1 and CDR2: SGHAT and FQNNGV. Trimming pared 4 bases from V and 7 bases from J, leaving 16 bases between. The CDR3 has 15 amino acids.

The V and J genes are TRBV7-2 and TRBJ1-3, with D maybe TRBD1 (6 bases). CDR1 is SGHTA and CDR2 is FQGNSA in the germline V gene. Trimming left V 3 bases short and J 3 bases short, with 9 bases between. CDR3 length: 14 residues. As DNA, the CDR3 is TGTGCCAGCAGCTTGGACAGAGGTGGAAACACCATATATTTT. As protein: CASSLDRGGNTIYF. Full variable domain (remainder filled in from reference TRBV7-2 and TRBJ1-3): GAGVSQSPSNKVTEKGKDVELRCDPISGHTALYWYRQSLGQGLEFLIYFQGNSAPDKSGLPSDRFSAERTGGSVSTLTIQRTQQEDSAVYLCASSLDRGGNTIYFGEGSWLTVV.